One sample yielded the 27 T cell receptor beta chains listed below, sequenced in a study of blood T cell repertoires in COVID-19. Clones were read by immunoSEQ multiplex PCR, and TCRdb kept only the in-frame ones, dropping some. The sample lists 250,000 to 350,000 clones, 90% occurring once. The sample comprised PBMCs or T cells enriched from blood (not recorded which). These receptors were collected from a man aged 55 to 70 who had recovered from COVID-19.

The J gene is TRBJ2-7, the V gene TRBV6-6; the match to TRBD1 covers 8 bases. CDR3 length: 15 residues. CDR1 is MNHNY, CDR2 SVGAGI, per germline (reference sequence). J lost 1 base, V lost 7 bases, and 9 bases had no gene match. This CDR3 reads CASTQSTGGSYEQYF. CDR3 in DNA: TGTGCCAGCACTCAAAGTACAGGGGGTTCCTACGAGCAGTACTTC.

The genes are TRBV20-1 and TRBJ2-7; D is undetermined. The germline V gene has CDR1 DFQATT and CDR2 SNEGSKA (reference sequence). This CDR3 region has 12 residues. V dropped 3 bases and J dropped 5 bases, with 11 bases sitting between them. The CDR3 DNA reads as TGCAGTGCTAGTGGGTCCAGCGACGAGCAGTACTTC. Protein product: CSASGSSDEQYF.

The rearrangement joins TRBV7-9 to TRBJ2-1; D perhaps matches TRBD2 (6 bases). Germline CDR1 and CDR2: SEHNR and FQNEAQ (reference sequence). The CDR3 contains 18 residues. Trimming pared 2 bases from V and 6 bases from J, leaving 23 bases between. The CDR3 coding sequence is TGTGCCAGCAGCTTAAAAACCATCGGGAGTGTCACCTTCAATGAGCAGTTCTTC. Residues: CASSLKTIGSVTFNEQFF.

The chain uses TRBV9 and TRBJ2-7, with 12 bases identical to TRBD2. The V segment lost 0 bases and the J segment 4 bases; nucleotides outside the gene matches: 2. CDR1 is SGDLS, CDR2 YYNGEE, per germline. CDR3 length: 15 amino acids. The CDR3 loop reads CASSVVGTSGYEQYF. The DNA for the CDR3 is TGTGCCAGCAGCGTAGTAGGGACTAGCGGGTACGAGCAGTACTTC.

V gene TRBV5-1 combines with J gene TRBJ2-3, with TRBD1 as a possible D gene (6 bases). Germline V gene lookup returns CDR1 SGHRS and CDR2 YFSETQ. Trimming removed 4 bases from V and 2 bases from J, with 14 bases in between. This CDR3 contains 15 residues. This chain's CDR3 is CASSLRQDYTDTQYF. CDR3 DNA: TGCGCCAGCAGCCTACGACAGGATTACACAGATACGCAGTATTTT.

The rearrangement joins TRBV20-1 to TRBJ2-1, with 10 bases identical to TRBD2. CDR1 and CDR2 from the germline V gene are DFQATT and SNEGSKA (reference sequence). V lost 6 bases, J lost 7 bases, and 0 bases stayed unmatched. The CDR3 runs 11 residues. The CDR3 sequence: CSATSGNEQFF. CDR3 DNA sequence: TGCAGTGCGACTAGCGGGAATGAGCAGTTCTTC.

The V gene is TRBV19, the J gene TRBJ1-1, with D perhaps matching TRBD1 (5 bases). This CDR3 region has 13 residues. The V gene lost 1 base and the J gene lost 6 bases, with 9 bases spanning the gap. Germline assignment: CDR1 LNHDA and CDR2 SQIVND (reference sequence). The CDR3 region has the DNA TGTGCCAGTAGTATAGGAGCGGGGGCTGAAGCTTTCTTT. Protein product: CASSIGAGAEAFF.

This clone showed up just a few times. The V call is TRBV5-4, the J call TRBJ1-2; D is unclear. The germline V gene encodes CDR1 SGHNT and CDR2 YYREEE (reference sequence). Trimming cost V 0 bases and J 5 bases, with 5 bases left between them. The CDR3 is made up of 12 amino acids. The CDR3 sequence: CASSLDSYGYTF. The CDR3 DNA sequence: TGTGCCAGCAGCTTGGACAGTTATGGCTACACCTTC.

The V call is TRBV3-1 (or the pseudogene TRBV3-2), the J call TRBJ1-2; D not certain. The V end lost 1 base, the J end lost 13 bases, and 13 bases lay between the germline ends. This CDR3 is built from 12 residues. The germline gives CDR1 LGHDT, CDR2 YNNKEL (reference sequence). The CDR3 reads CASSQVTGMSTF. The CDR3 nucleotides read TGTGCCAGCAGCCAAGTGACGGGTATGAGCACCTTC.

V and J are TRBV3-1 (or the pseudogene TRBV3-2) and TRBJ1-1; D gene uncertain. This CDR3 contains 15 residues. V was trimmed by 5 bases and J by 4 bases, leaving 17 bases between them. The germline V gene has CDR1 LGHDT and CDR2 YNNKEL (reference sequence). CDR3 protein: CASSGADGVGTEAFF. The CDR3 DNA follows: TGTGCCAGCAGCGGAGCGGACGGGGTGGGCACTGAAGCTTTCTTT.

The chain uses TRBV29-1 and TRBJ2-1; D might be TRBD1 (6 bases). Germline assignment: CDR1 SQVTM and CDR2 ANQGSEA. CDR3 length: 14 residues. Trimming cost V 8 bases and J 6 bases, with 20 bases left between them. CDR3 amino acids: CSLKEAGDSNEQFF. The DNA of the CDR3 is TGCAGCCTAAAGGAGGCAGGGGATTCCAATGAGCAGTTCTTC.

The chain links TRBV9 to TRBJ1-3; D is perhaps TRBD1 (5 bases). CDR1 is SGDLS and CDR2 is YYNGEE in the germline V gene. CDR3 size: 16 residues. V was cut by 3 bases and J by 0 bases, with 13 bases left in between. The CDR3 spells CASSGTQALSGNTIYF. The CDR3 DNA reads TGTGCCAGCAGCGGCACACAGGCACTCTCTGGAAACACCATATATTTT.

This chain links TRBV28 with TRBJ1-2, with D perhaps matching TRBD1 (5 bases). CDR3 size: 13 residues. Germline values: CDR1 MDHEN, CDR2 SYDVKM. The V and J ends lost 2 bases and 3 bases respectively, with 7 bases between them. CDR3 DNA sequence: TGTGCCAGCAGTTTAGGCAGGGACTATGGCTACACCTTC. The encoded protein is CASSLGRDYGYTF.

The chain employs TRBV27 and TRBJ2-1; tentative D call: TRBD2 (6 bases). V lost 3 bases and J 7 bases, leaving 16 bases between the germline ends. CDR3 size: 15 residues. Germline V CDR1 and CDR2: MNHEY, SMNVEV (reference sequence). CDR3 in DNA: TGTGCCAGCAGTTTTCTTTCCGGGGGTCTAAATGAGCAGTTCTTC. It codes for CASSFLSGGLNEQFF.

In regard to this clone: A read error may account for a junction end that differs from germline. This sequence joins TRBV4-1 and TRBJ2-7, with 9 nucleotides matching TRBD1. Per the germline V gene, CDR1 is MGHRA and CDR2 is YSYEKL. The CDR3 has 13 residues. Here the CDR3 reads CASSPIGQGPTHF. The CDR3 region has the DNA TGCGCCAGCAGCCCCATCGGACAGGGGCCCACCCACTTC.

V and J are TRBV7-2 and TRBJ2-2; D is possibly TRBD1 (7 bases). The CDR3 consists of 14 residues. V was cut by 5 bases and J by 4 bases, with 11 bases left in between. Germline CDR1 SGHTA, CDR2 FQGNSA. In DNA form, the CDR3 reads TGTGCCAGCAGCCCGCAGGGGGGCACCGGGGAGCTGTTTTTT. It is translated as CASSPQGGTGELFF.

The chain joins TRBV11-2 to TRBJ2-3, with TRBD2 matching over 7 bases. This CDR3 has 16 residues. V was pared by 5 bases and J by 2 bases, with 10 bases of the junction left unmatched. The V gene's germline CDR1 is SGHAT and CDR2 FQNNGV. CDR3 DNA sequence: TGTGCCAGCAGCCGGGGAGGGGCAAGCCTCACAGATACGCAGTATTTT. Translating it yields CASSRGGASLTDTQYF. The full variable domain, in which reference TRBV11-2 and TRBJ2-3 provide the parts outside the CDR3, is EAGVAQSPRYKIIEKRQSVAFWCNPISGHATLYWYQQILGQGPKLLIQFQNNGVVDDSQLPKDRFSAERLKGVDSTLKIQPAKLEDSAVYLCASSRGGASLTDTQYFGPGTRLTVL.

J is TRBJ2-2 and V is TRBV13, with D possibly matching TRBD2 (6 bases). The germline V gene has CDR1 PRHDT and CDR2 FYEKMQ (reference sequence). The V end lost 5 bases, the J end lost 7 bases, and 17 bases lay between the germline ends. The CDR3 is 15 amino acids. The CDR3 protein is CASSKQTSGHGELFF. CDR3 nucleotide sequence: TGTGCCAGCAGCAAACAGACCAGCGGGCACGGGGAGCTGTTTTTT. The variable domain in full, with the rest retrieved from reference TRBV13 and TRBJ2-2, is AAGVIQSPRHLIKEKRETATLKCYPIPRHDTVYWYQQGPGQDPQFLISFYEKMQSDKGSIPDRFSAQQFSDYHSELNMSSLELGDSALYFCASSKQTSGHGELFFGEGSRLTVL.

Remarks on this clone: In the same sample, other DNA sequences code for this CDR3. V is TRBV9 and J is TRBJ1-1; possible D gene TRBD1, 5 bases. CDR3 size: 14 residues. The germline V gene has CDR1 SGDLS and CDR2 YYNGEE. V lost 0 bases to trimming and J lost 1 base, with 7 bases between them. CDR3 region: CASSVGQRNTEAFF. CDR3 sequence (DNA): TGTGCCAGCAGCGTAGGACAGAGGAACACTGAAGCTTTCTTT. Using reference TRBV9 and TRBJ1-1 for the parts outside the CDR3, the full variable domain is DSGVTQTPKHLITATGQRVTLRCSPRSGDLSVYWYQQSLDQGLQFLIQYYNGEERAKGNILERFSAQQFPDLHSELNLSSLELGDSALYFCASSVGQRNTEAFFGQGTRLTVV.

As regards this clone: Additional DNA sequences in this sample encode the identical CDR3. The V call is TRBV3-1 (or the pseudogene TRBV3-2), the J call TRBJ1-1; perhaps TRBD1 as D (6 bases). From germline, CDR1 is LGHDT and CDR2 YNNKEL (reference sequence). V was clipped by 4 bases and J by 1 base, with 10 bases between them. The CDR3 extends over 14 amino acids. The CDR3, as DNA: TGTGCCAGCAGCCTGGGACAAACGAACACTGAAGCTTTCTTT. This codes for CASSLGQTNTEAFF.

The gene calls are TRBV7-9 and TRBJ2-1; D not resolved. The V end was cut by 2 bases, the J end by 5 bases, with 7 bases between. Germline values: CDR1 SEHNR, CDR2 FQNEAQ (reference sequence). The CDR3 runs to 13 residues. The CDR3 loop is CASSLSVNNEQFF. The CDR3 DNA reads as TGTGCCAGCAGCTTATCGGTAAACAATGAGCAGTTCTTC.

V usage is TRBV24-1 and J usage is TRBJ2-2, with 10 nucleotides matching TRBD1. The germline CDR1 and CDR2 sequences are KGHDR and SFDVKD. CDR3 length: 14 amino acids. J gave up 5 bases and V 7 bases, and 3 bases lay outside the gene matches. The chain's CDR3 is CATRGQGGTGELFF. Written as DNA, the CDR3 is TGTGCCACCAGAGGACAGGGGGGAACCGGGGAGCTGTTTTTT.

This chain joins TRBV5-4 and TRBJ1-2, with 9 bases that match TRBD1. Germline CDR1 is SGHNT and CDR2 is YYREEE (reference sequence). V lost 4 bases to trimming and J lost 3 bases; unmatched junction nucleotides: 7. There are 15 residues in the CDR3. In DNA form, the CDR3 reads TGTGCCAGCAGCCCGGAGTGGACAGGGGACTATGGCTACACCTTC. This gives the protein CASSPEWTGDYGYTF.

V is TRBV2 and J is TRBJ2-7, with no clear D. The V end was cut by 7 bases, the J end by 4 bases, with 5 bases between. Germline CDR1 SNHLY, CDR2 FYNNEI. This CDR3 region has 10 residues. CDR3 DNA: TGTGCCAGCACCCTTTACGAGCAGTACTTC. Protein: CASTLYEQYF.

The chain carries TRBV5-1 and TRBJ2-1; 12 nucleotides agree with TRBD2. The CDR3 has 15 amino acids. V dropped 3 bases and J dropped 8; count of bases not matched to a gene: 6. CDR1 is SGHRS and CDR2 is YFSETQ in the germline V gene. CDR3 loop: CASSSSGRAGYEQFF. In nucleotides, the CDR3 is TGCGCCAGCAGCTCTAGCGGGAGGGCCGGATATGAGCAGTTCTTC.

The sample holds one count of this clone. The chain couples TRBV25-1 to TRBJ2-5; TRBD1 might be the D (6 bases). The CDR3 covers 16 residues. V gave up 2 bases and J gave up 2 bases, with 15 bases separating them. CDR1 is MGHDK, CDR2 SYGVNS, per germline. The chain's CDR3 is CASSEGGRRAQETQYF. CDR3 coding DNA: TGTGCCAGCAGTGAAGGGGGCAGACGAGCACAAGAGACCCAGTACTTC.

The CDR3 is CASRTFRTENEKLFF. DNA for the CDR3: TGTGCCAGCAGGACCTTCCGGACAGAAAATGAAAAACTGTTTTTT. V gene TRBV6-5 combines with J gene TRBJ1-4, with a weak D call TRBD1 (6 bases). Germline CDR1 MNHEY, CDR2 SVGAGI. Deletions cut 6 bases from V and 5 bases from J, with 16 bases between. The length of the CDR3 is 15 residues.